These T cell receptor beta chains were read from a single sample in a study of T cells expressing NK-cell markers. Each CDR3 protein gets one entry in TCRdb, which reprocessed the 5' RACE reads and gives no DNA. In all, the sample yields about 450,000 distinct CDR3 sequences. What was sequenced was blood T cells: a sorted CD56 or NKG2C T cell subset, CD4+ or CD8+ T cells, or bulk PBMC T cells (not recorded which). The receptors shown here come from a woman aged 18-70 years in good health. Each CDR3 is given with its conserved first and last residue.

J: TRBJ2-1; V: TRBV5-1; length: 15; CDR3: CASSLVESSYNEQFF
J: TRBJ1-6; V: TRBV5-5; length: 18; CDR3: CASSLLPPSGGVNSPLHF
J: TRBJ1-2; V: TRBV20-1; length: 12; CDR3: CSASGHNYGYTF
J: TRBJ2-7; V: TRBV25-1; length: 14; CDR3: CASSGAGLAGEQYF
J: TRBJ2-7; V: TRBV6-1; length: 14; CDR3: CATGDGTGDYEQYF
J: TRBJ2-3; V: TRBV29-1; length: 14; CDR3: CSVDYKTSTDTQYF
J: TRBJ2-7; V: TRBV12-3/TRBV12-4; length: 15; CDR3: CASSPLRETTYEQYF
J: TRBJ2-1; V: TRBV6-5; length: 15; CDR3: CASSYSALDYNEQFF
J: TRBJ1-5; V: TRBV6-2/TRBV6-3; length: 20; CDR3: CASSHTLSEDRFVSNQPQHF
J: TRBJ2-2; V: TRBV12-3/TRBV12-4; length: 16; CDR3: CASSFGGTPNTGELFF
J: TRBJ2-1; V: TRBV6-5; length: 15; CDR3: CASSYVTGGRDEQFF
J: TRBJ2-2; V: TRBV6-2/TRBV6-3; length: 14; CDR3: CASSSGVEAGELFF
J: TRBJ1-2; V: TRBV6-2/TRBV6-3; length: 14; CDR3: CASSYTPDSYGYTF
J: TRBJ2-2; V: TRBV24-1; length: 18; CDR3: CATSDLGTGVFGTGELFF
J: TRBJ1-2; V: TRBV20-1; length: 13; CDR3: CSAYRDRKYGYTF
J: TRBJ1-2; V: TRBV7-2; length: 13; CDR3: CASSSSAGDGYTF
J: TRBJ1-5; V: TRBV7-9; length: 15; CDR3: CASSFPRRSNQPQHF
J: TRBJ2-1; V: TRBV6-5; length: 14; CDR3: CASSYSDRDNEQFF
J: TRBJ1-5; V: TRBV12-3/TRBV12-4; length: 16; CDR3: CASSLVRRNSNQPQHF
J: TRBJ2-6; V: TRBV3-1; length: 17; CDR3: CASSQKLPRSGANVLTF
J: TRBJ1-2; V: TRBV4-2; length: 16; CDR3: CASSPRGSYIQSGYTF
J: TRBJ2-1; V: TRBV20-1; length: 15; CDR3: CSAREVGGYYNEQFF
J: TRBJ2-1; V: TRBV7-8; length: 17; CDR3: CASTPQVGASGYNEQFF
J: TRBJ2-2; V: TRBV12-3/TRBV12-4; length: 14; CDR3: CASTPRSLTGELFF
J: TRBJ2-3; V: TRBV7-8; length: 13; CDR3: CASSPSGLDTQYF
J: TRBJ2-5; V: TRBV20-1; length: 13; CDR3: CSATGGGVETQYF
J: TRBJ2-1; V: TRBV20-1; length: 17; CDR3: CSATVHQSGGPNNEQFF
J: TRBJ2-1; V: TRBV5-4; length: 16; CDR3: CASSSLGLAPNNEQFF
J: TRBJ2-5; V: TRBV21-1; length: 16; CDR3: CASSKFDRSYQETQYF
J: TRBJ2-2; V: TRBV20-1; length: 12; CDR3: CSARDIGGELFF
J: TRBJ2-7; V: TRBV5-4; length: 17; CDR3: CASSLAPSQLEWDEQYF
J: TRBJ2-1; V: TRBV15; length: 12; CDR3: CATRELNNEQFF
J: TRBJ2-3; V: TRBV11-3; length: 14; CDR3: CASSSDPGTDTQYF
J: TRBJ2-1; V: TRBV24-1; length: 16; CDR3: CATSDPGLADYNEQFF
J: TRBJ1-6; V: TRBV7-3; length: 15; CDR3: CASSADSSYNSPLHF
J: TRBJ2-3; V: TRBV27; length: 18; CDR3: CASSPPTRVGLAMDTQYF
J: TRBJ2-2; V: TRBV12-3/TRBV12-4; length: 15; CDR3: CASSNRGGFTGELFF
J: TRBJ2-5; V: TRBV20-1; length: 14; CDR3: CSAAGTGSQETQYF
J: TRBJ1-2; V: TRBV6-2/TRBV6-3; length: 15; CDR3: CASSTHPDRSYGYTF
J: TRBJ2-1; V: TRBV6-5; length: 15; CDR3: CASSYGEGVYNEQFF
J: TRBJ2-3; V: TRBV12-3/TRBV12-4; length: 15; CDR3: CASSLTSGVTDTQYF
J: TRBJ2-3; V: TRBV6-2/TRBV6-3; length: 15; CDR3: CASYPDFSVTDTQYF
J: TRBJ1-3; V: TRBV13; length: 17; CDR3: CASSYRDRLYSGNTIYF
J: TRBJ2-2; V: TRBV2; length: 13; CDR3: CASSDRYTGELFF
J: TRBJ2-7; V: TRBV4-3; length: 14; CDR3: CASSHEGGSYEQYF
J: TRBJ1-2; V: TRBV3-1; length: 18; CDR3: CASSQGCNKGSANYGYTF
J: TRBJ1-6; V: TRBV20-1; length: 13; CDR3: CSANTGAGSPLHF
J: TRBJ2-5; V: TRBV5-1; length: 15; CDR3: CASSRGTGSMETQYF
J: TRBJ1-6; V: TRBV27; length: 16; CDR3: CASSPWGGRDNSPLHF
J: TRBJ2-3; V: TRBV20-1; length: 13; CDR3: CSAERAPKGTQYF
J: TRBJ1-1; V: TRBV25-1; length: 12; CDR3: CASSEQGTEAFF
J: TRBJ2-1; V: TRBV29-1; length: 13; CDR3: CSVERPSQAGQFF
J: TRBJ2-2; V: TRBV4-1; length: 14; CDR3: CASSQVGASGELFF